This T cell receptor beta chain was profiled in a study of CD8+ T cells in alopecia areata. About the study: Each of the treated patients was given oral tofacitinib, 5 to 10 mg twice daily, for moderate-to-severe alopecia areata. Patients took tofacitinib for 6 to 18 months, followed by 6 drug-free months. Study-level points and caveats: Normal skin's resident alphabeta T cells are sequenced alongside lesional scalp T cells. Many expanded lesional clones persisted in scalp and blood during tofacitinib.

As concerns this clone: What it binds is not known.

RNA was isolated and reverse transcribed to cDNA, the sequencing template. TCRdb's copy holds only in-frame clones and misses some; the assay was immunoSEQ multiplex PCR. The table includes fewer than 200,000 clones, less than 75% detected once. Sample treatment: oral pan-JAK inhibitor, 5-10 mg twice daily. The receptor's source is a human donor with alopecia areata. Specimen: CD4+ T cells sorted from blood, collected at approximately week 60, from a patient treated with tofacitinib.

CDR3 sequence: CASSLGQYDYGYTF. CDR3 nucleotides: TGTGCCAGCAGCCTTGGACAGTACGACTATGGCTACACCTTC. V is TRBV5-5 and J is TRBJ1-2; D may be TRBD1 (6 bases). This CDR3 spans 14 amino acids. CDR1 and CDR2 from the germline V gene are SGHKS and YYEKEE (reference sequence). Deletions cut 4 bases from V and 3 bases from J, with 13 bases between.